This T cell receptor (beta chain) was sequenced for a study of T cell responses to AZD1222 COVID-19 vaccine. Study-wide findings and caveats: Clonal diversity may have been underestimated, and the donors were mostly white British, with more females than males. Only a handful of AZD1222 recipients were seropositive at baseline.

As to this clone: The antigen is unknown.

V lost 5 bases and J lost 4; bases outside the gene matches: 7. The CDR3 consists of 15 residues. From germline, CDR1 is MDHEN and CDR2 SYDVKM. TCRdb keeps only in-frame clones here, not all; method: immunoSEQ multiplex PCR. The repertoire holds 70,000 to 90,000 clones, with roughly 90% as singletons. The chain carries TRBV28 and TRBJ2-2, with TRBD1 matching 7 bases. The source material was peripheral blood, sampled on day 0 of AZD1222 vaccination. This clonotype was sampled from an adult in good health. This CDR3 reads CASSLTGTATGELFF. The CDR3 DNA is TGTGCCAGCAGTCTAACCGGGACAGCCACCGGGGAGCTGTTTTTT. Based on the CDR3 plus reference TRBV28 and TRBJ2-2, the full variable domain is DVKVTQSSRYLVKRTGEKVFLECVQDMDHENMFWYRQDPGLGLRLIYFSYDVKMKEKGDIPEGYSVSREKKERFSLILESASTNQTSMYLCASSLTGTATGELFFGEGSRLTVL.